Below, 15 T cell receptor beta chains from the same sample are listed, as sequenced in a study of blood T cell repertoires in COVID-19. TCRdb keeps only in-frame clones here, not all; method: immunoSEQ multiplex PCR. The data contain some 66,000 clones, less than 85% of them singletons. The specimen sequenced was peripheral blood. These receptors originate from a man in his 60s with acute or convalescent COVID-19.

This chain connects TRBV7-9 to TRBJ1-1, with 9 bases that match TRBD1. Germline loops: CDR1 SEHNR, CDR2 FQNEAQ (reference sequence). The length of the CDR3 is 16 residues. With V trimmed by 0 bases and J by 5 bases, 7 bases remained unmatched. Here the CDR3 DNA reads TGTGCCAGCAGCTTAGCGGGGGGACAGGGTAGGACTGAAGCTTTCTTT. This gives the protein CASSLAGGQGRTEAFF.

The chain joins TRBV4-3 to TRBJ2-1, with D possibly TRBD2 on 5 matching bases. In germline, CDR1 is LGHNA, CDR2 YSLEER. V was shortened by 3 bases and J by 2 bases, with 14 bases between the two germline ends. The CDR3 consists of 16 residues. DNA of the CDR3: TGCGCCAGCAGCCACTCTAGGATCGGGACCTACAATGAGCAGTTCTTC. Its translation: CASSHSRIGTYNEQFF.

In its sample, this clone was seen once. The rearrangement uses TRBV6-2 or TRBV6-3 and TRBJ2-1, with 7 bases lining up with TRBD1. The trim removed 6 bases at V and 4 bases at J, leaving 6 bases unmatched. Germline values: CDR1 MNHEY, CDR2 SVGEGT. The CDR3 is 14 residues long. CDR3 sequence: CASSEGARYNEQFF. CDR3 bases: TGTGCCAGCAGCGAGGGGGCGCGGTACAATGAGCAGTTCTTC.

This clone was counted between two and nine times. The chain's CDR3 is CASSLKATGGYGYTF. The CDR3 DNA is TGTGCCAGCAGCTTAAAGGCAACAGGGGGATATGGCTACACCTTC. V is TRBV7-8 and J is TRBJ1-2; 8 bases match TRBD1. The V segment lost 2 bases and the J segment 5 bases; nucleotides outside the gene matches: 7. CDR1 and CDR2 from the germline V gene are SGHVS and FQNEAQ. The CDR3 contains 15 residues.

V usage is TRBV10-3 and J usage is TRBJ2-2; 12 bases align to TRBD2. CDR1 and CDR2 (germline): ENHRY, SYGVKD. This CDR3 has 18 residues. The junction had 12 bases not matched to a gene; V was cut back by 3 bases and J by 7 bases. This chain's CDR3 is CAISDTALAGGLIGELFF. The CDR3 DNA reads TGTGCCATCAGTGATACTGCACTAGCGGGGGGACTCATCGGGGAGCTGTTTTTT.

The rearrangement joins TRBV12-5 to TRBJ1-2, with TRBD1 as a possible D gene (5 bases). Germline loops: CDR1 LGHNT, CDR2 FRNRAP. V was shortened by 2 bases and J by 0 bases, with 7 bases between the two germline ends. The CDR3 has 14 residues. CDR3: CASGLSRANYGYTF. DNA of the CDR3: TGTGCTAGTGGTTTGTCCAGGGCTAACTATGGCTACACCTTC.

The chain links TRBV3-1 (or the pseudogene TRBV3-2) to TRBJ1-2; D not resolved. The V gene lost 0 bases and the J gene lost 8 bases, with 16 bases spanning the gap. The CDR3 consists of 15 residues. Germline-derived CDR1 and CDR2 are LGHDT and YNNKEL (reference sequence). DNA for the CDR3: TGTGCCAGCAGCCAAGATCGGAGTTCCACTTCGGGCTACACCTTC. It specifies CASSQDRSSTSGYTF.

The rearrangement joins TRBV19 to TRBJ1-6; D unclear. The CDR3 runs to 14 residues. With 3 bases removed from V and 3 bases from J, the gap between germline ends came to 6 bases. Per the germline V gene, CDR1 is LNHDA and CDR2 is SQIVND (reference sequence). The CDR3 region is CASSMEGYNSPLHF. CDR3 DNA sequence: TGTGCCAGTAGTATGGAGGGCTATAATTCACCCCTCCACTTT.

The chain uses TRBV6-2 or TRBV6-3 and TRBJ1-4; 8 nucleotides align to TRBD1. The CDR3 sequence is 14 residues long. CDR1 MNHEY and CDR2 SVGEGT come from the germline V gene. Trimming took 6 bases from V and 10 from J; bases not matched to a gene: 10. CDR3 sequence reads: CASSPGGSFGKLFF. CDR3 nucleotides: TGTGCCAGCAGCCCAGGGGGCTCTTTCGGAAAACTGTTTTTT.

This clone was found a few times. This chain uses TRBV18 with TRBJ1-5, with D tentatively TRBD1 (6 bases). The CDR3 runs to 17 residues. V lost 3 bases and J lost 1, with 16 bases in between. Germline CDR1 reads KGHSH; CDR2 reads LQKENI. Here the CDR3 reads CASSPSGDILSNQPQHF. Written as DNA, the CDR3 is TGTGCCAGCTCACCCTCCGGGGACATTCTGAGCAATCAGCCCCAGCATTTT.

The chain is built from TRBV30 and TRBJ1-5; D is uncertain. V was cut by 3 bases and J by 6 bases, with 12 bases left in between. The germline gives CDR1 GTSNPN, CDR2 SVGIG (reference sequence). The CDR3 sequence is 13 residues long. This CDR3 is CAWSPMPGQPQHF. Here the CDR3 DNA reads TGTGCCTGGAGCCCTATGCCCGGTCAGCCCCAGCATTTT. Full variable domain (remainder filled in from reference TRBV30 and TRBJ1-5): SQTIHQWPATLVQPVGSPLSLECTVEGTSNPNLYWYRQAAGRGLQLLFYSVGIGQISSEVPQNLSASRPQDRQFILSSKKLLLSDSGFYLCAWSPMPGQPQHFGDGTRLSIL.

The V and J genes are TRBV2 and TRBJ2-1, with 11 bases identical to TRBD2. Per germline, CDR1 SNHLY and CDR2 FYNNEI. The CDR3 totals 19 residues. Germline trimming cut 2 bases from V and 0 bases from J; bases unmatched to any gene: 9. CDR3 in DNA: TGTGCCAGCAGTGAATATAGGCTAGCGGGGGGAAGCTCCTACAATGAGCAGTTCTTC. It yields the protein CASSEYRLAGGSSYNEQFF.

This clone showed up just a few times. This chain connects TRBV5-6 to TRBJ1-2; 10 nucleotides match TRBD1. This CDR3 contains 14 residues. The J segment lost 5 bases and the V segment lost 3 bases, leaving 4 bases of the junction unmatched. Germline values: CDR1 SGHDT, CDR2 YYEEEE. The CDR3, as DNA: TGTGCCAGCAGCTCCGGGACAGGGGTTTATGGCTACACCTTC. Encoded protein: CASSSGTGVYGYTF.

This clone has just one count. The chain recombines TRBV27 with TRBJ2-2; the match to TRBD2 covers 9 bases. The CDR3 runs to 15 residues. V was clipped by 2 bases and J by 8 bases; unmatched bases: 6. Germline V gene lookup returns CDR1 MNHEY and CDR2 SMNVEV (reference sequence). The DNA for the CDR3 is TGTGCCAGCAGTTTAAGTGCGGGGGGGCCTGGGGAGCTGTTTTTT. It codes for CASSLSAGGPGELFF.

As DNA, the CDR3 is TGTGCCAGTCGGACATTATCAACTAATGAAAAACTGTTTTTT. Translation gives CASRTLSTNEKLFF. The V call is TRBV19, the J call TRBJ1-4; perhaps TRBD1 as D (5 bases). Germline V CDR1 and CDR2: LNHDA, SQIVND (reference sequence). Trimming cost V 8 bases and J 0 bases, with 10 bases left between them. The CDR3 length is 14 residues.